The source of this T cell receptor (beta chain) is a study of blood T cell repertoires in COVID-19. Study in general: In each case, the material was cDNA or gDNA derived from T cells, B-cell-depleted T cells, or PBMCs.

The CDR3 is made up of 17 amino acids. Germline V CDR1 and CDR2: LNHDA, SQIVND (reference sequence). V lost 0 bases and J 4 bases, leaving 16 bases between the germline ends. Some clones are missing from TCRdb's copy, which holds only in-frame ones; the method was immunoSEQ multiplex PCR. Of about 100,000 clones in the sample, roughly 78% were seen once. The V call is TRBV19, the J call TRBJ2-1, with D maybe TRBD2 (6 bases). The TCR comes from a woman of 80 years or more with active or convalescent COVID-19. The specimen sequenced was peripheral blood. The CDR3 nucleotides read TGTGCCAGTAGTATAGATCAAGGAGGAGGGAATTACAATGAGCAGTTCTTC. The encoded protein is CASSIDQGGGNYNEQFF.